This TCR beta chain was identified in a study of T cell responses to AZD1222 COVID-19 vaccine. Study-wide points: All repertoire sampling was performed exclusively after the peak T cell response. Spike-specific TCR repertoires showed rising breadth and depth after two AZD1222 doses. At 160-218 and 743-854, vaccine-associated CD4 TCRs were dominant, and they spanned spike.

Generated by immunoSEQ multiplex PCR, the TCRdb table keeps only in-frame clones and is missing some. The sample holds 95,000 to 130,000 clones; about 92% are singletons and the top ten take about 2.7%. With respect to this clone: Its antigen remains unknown.

Trimming pared 3 bases from V and 8 bases from J, leaving 16 bases between. The CDR3 runs to 14 residues. Per the germline V gene, CDR1 is WNHNN and CDR2 is SYGVQD (reference sequence). The sample consisted of peripheral blood, taken on day 0 of AZD1222 vaccination. The V gene is TRBV10-1, the J gene TRBJ1-1; no clear D. This receptor was identified in an adult in good health. The CDR3 bases are TGCGCCAGCAGTGATCCCAACAGCCCGCTGGAAGCTTTCTTT. It is translated as CASSDPNSPLEAFF.